The 5 T cell receptor beta chains in this list originate from one sample, sequenced in a study of blood T cells in healthy people across ages. Sample-barcoded 5' priming and a J-beta primer mix drove a second PCR of 7 to 11 cycles. TCRdb used MiXCR to reprocess the 5' RACE reads, holding one entry per CDR3 protein. The data show approximately 880,000 distinct CDR3 sequences, about 48% seen once. The specimen sequenced was blood. The receptors shown here come from a man aged 30-40 years in good health.

The chain has TRBV12-3 or TRBV12-4 and TRBJ2-1; D is uncertain. The CDR3 has 12 residues. Trimming took off 10 bases at V and 2 bases at J, with 9 bases between the two ends. The DNA for the CDR3 is TGTGCCACTCAAGAGCCCTACAATGAGCAGTTCTTC. Its translation is CATQEPYNEQFF.

J is TRBJ1-1 and V is TRBV29-1, with a weak D call TRBD1 (5 bases). This CDR3 region has 14 residues. Germline V gene lookup returns CDR1 SQVTM and CDR2 ANQGSEA. V was trimmed by 4 bases and J by 0 bases, leaving 12 bases between them. The CDR3 nucleotides are TGCAGCGTTGGGACATCGACAGTGAACACTGAAGCTTTCTTT. This encodes CSVGTSTVNTEAFF.

This clonotype was picked up a small number of times. The chain employs TRBV4-2 and TRBJ1-5; D is unclear. Trimming took off 0 bases at V and 11 bases at J, with 14 bases between the two ends. The CDR3 length is 14 residues. Germline CDR1 and CDR2: LGHNA and YNFKEQ. The CDR3 here is CASSQDFPSLTQHF. The CDR3 DNA follows: TGTGCCAGCAGCCAAGATTTCCCTAGCCTAACCCAGCATTTT.

V gene TRBV7-3 combines with J gene TRBJ2-4, with TRBD2 identical over 7 bases. The germline gives CDR1 SGHTA, CDR2 FQGTGA. The V gene end was trimmed by 3 bases and the J gene end by 2 bases; junction bases not matched to a gene: 4. There are 15 residues in the CDR3. CDR3 residues: CASSLGGGSKNIQYF. The CDR3 coding sequence is TGTGCCAGCAGCTTGGGGGGGGGGTCCAAAAACATTCAGTACTTC. Drawing the rest from reference TRBV7-3 and TRBJ2-4, the complete variable domain is GAGVSQTPSNKVTEKGKYVELRCDPISGHTALYWYRQSLGQGPEFLIYFQGTGAADDSGLPNDRFFAVRPEGSVSTLKIQRTERGDSAVYLCASSLGGGSKNIQYFGAGTRLSVL.

This clonotype was recorded at least ten times. This rearrangement joins TRBV27 to TRBJ2-1; D not resolved. The V end was cut by 3 bases, the J end by 8 bases, with 8 bases between. The CDR3 spans 12 residues. The germline V gene encodes CDR1 MNHEY and CDR2 SMNVEV (reference sequence). CDR3: CASSLAPDEQFF. Here the CDR3 DNA reads TGTGCCAGCAGTTTGGCCCCTGATGAGCAGTTCTTC.